The 30 T cell receptor beta chains below all came from one sample that was sequenced in a study of technical replicates of blood from a handful of donors. The data were produced by immunoSEQ multiplex PCR, yet TCRdb's version contains in-frame clones alone and is incomplete. The repertoire consists of tens of thousands of clones, with 91% occurring once and the leading ten covering about 3.9%. What was sequenced was PBMCs. These receptors were collected from a human donor in good health. Some clones in this sample may be carry-over from other donors' samples.

The chain couples TRBV29-1 to TRBJ2-7; D not resolved. The CDR3 length is 13 residues. The V gene's germline CDR1 is SQVTM and CDR2 ANQGSEA. V was pared by 4 bases and J by 5 bases, with 15 bases between. The CDR3 coding sequence is TGCAGCGTTGTTCCGGATAGCACGGACGAGCAGTACTTC. Translation: CSVVPDSTDEQYF.

This chain uses TRBV6-5 with TRBJ2-3; D is possibly TRBD2 (6 bases). V was clipped by 6 bases and J by 8 bases, with 18 bases between them. Per germline, CDR1 MNHEY and CDR2 SVGAGI. CDR3 length: 14 residues. CDR3 nucleotide sequence: TGTGCCAGCAGCCAAATCCGACTAGAAGCTACGCAGTATTTT. Its protein is CASSQIRLEATQYF.

This clone was seen just once. The V gene is TRBV5-4, the J gene TRBJ2-5; D ambiguous. Germline loops: CDR1 SGHNT, CDR2 YYREEE (reference sequence). The CDR3 runs to 15 residues. Trimming cost V 0 bases and J 4 bases, with 13 bases left between them. This chain's CDR3 is CASSLEMSPPETQYF. Here the CDR3 DNA reads TGTGCCAGCAGCTTGGAAATGAGCCCCCCAGAGACCCAGTACTTC.

V gene TRBV4-1 combines with J gene TRBJ2-6; TRBD2 might be the D (5 bases). With 3 bases removed from V and 1 base from J, the gap between germline ends came to 7 bases. The CDR3 has 15 residues. Germline loops: CDR1 MGHRA, CDR2 YSYEKL. The CDR3 is CASSQRESGANVLTF. Here the CDR3 DNA reads TGCGCCAGCAGCCAGAGGGAGTCTGGGGCCAACGTCCTGACTTTC.

The rearrangement joins TRBV2 to TRBJ2-7; a weak D match, TRBD2 (6 bases). Per germline, CDR1 SNHLY and CDR2 FYNNEI. This CDR3 spans 18 amino acids. V was cut by 1 base and J by 4 bases, with 23 bases left in between. The CDR3 here is CASSEGFGADYSRYEQYF. CDR3 nucleotide sequence: TGTGCCAGCAGTGAAGGTTTCGGGGCGGACTACTCTAGGTACGAGCAGTACTTC.

The chain joins TRBV4-3 to TRBJ2-4; 13 nucleotides match TRBD2. V trimming: 0 bases; J trimming: 7 bases; junction bases outside the gene matches: 9. Per germline, CDR1 LGHNA and CDR2 YSLEER. This CDR3 comprises 18 residues. The CDR3 coding sequence is TGCGCCAGCAGCCAAGATTTTTTGGGACTAGCGGGGTCGAACATTCAGTACTTC. This encodes CASSQDFLGLAGSNIQYF.

This chain uses TRBV30 with TRBJ2-5; possible D gene TRBD2, 6 bases. CDR1 is GTSNPN, CDR2 SVGIG, per germline (reference sequence). The CDR3 runs 13 residues. V was trimmed by 4 bases and J by 4 bases, leaving 13 bases between them. Here the CDR3 reads CAWTRLGAETQYF. The CDR3 region has the DNA TGTGCCTGGACCAGACTAGGCGCAGAGACCCAGTACTTC.

The V call is TRBV20-1, the J call TRBJ2-5; D might be TRBD1 (6 bases). Deletions cut 6 bases from V and 4 bases from J, with 9 bases between. This CDR3 comprises 11 residues. Germline V lookup: CDR1 DFQATT, CDR2 SNEGSKA (reference sequence). CDR3 sequence: CSAADRETQYF. In DNA form, the CDR3 reads TGCAGTGCGGCGGACAGAGAGACCCAGTACTTC.

This rearrangement joins TRBV4-3 to TRBJ2-1; D is possibly TRBD2 (6 bases). CDR1 is LGHNA and CDR2 is YSLEER in the germline V gene. The CDR3 has 16 amino acids. The V and J ends lost 0 bases and 2 bases respectively, with 11 bases between them. CDR3 nucleotides: TGCGCCAGCAGCCAAGATGCGGGGCCCCCCTACAATGAGCAGTTCTTC. Translation gives CASSQDAGPPYNEQFF.

As regards this clone: At one end, the junction sequence differs from germline, possibly due to a read error. The V gene is TRBV4-2, the J gene TRBJ2-7; no definite D call. The CDR3 covers 12 residues. Germline V gives CDR1 LGHNA, CDR2 YNFKEQ. The CDR3 DNA follows: TGTGCCAGCAGCCAAGATGAGGCTACGTTGCGCTTC. The encoded protein is CASSQDEATLRF.

The genes are TRBV7-8 and TRBJ2-4; 15 nucleotides line up with TRBD2. Germline V gene lookup returns CDR1 SGHVS and CDR2 FQNEAQ. V lost 5 bases to trimming and J lost 7 bases; unmatched junction nucleotides: 6. This CDR3 comprises 16 residues. This CDR3 is CASSPGLAGGWNIQYF. The CDR3 DNA follows: TGTGCCAGCAGCCCGGGACTAGCGGGGGGTTGGAACATTCAGTACTTC.

The chain links TRBV23-1 to TRBJ1-1, with 8 bases that match TRBD1. TRBV23-1 is filed as an ORF, its function uncertain. J lost 7 bases, V lost 7 bases, and 8 bases had no gene match. This CDR3 spans 13 amino acids. This CDR3 reads CASTSQGASEAFF. Here the CDR3 DNA reads TGCGCCAGCACCAGTCAGGGGGCGAGTGAAGCTTTCTTT.

DNA of the CDR3: TGTGCCAGCAGCTTAGTGGGACAGCCCAGCTCCTACGAGCAGTACTTC. It encodes CASSLVGQPSSYEQYF. This chain connects TRBV7-9 to TRBJ2-7, with 7 bases matching TRBD1. Trimming at V came to 1 base and at J to 0 bases, leaving 6 bases not matched to a gene. Per the germline V gene, CDR1 is SEHNR and CDR2 is FQNEAQ (reference sequence). The CDR3 covers 16 residues.

In DNA form, the CDR3 reads TGTGCCACCAGCTTCGCCCCGGGACAACCCTACGAGCAGTACTTC. As protein: CATSFAPGQPYEQYF. The chain uses TRBV15 and TRBJ2-7, with TRBD1 as a possible D gene (6 bases). Germline CDR1 and CDR2: LNHNV and YYDKDF (reference sequence). V was trimmed by 5 bases and J by 2 bases, leaving 16 bases between them. This CDR3 has 15 amino acids.

DNA for the CDR3: TGTGCCAGCAGCTTAGGCGACTACGAGCAGTACTTC. It yields the protein CASSLGDYEQYF. The rearrangement uses TRBV7-9 and TRBJ2-7; D is ambiguous. Between the trimmed V and J ends, which lost 1 base and 3 bases, there was a span of 4 bases. This CDR3 contains 12 residues. The germline gives CDR1 SEHNR, CDR2 FQNEAQ (reference sequence). Looking up the rest from reference TRBV7-9 and TRBJ2-7 gives the full variable domain: DTGVSQNPRHKITKRGQNVTFRCDPISEHNRLYWYRQTLGQGPEFLTYFQNEAQLEKSRLLSDRFSAERPKGSFSTLEIQRTEQGDSAMYLCASSLGDYEQYFGPGTRLTVT.

This chain connects TRBV30 to TRBJ1-2; possibly TRBD1 for D (5 bases). CDR3 size: 13 residues. The germline gives CDR1 GTSNPN, CDR2 SVGIG (reference sequence). V dropped 0 bases and J dropped 10 bases, with 15 bases sitting between them. Written as DNA, the CDR3 is TGTGCCTGGAGTGTAGGCGGGGCAAGGGACTACACCTTC. Amino acids: CAWSVGGARDYTF.

J is TRBJ1-6 and V is TRBV7-2, with TRBD1 as a possible D gene (5 bases). Germline CDR1 and CDR2: SGHTA and FQGNSA. There are 18 residues in the CDR3. The ends were cut back, 0 bases at V and 7 bases at J, with 19 bases in the middle. CDR3 in DNA: TGTGCCAGCAGCTTAGCAGGGGTTATGGGCTTCGAGAATTCACCCCTCCACTTT. As protein: CASSLAGVMGFENSPLHF.

J is TRBJ2-3 and V is TRBV5-8; TRBD2 matches at 9 bases. With 4 bases clipped from V and 6 bases from J, the junction kept 12 bases outside the gene matches. Germline V gene data show CDR1 as SGHTS and CDR2 as YDEGEE. CDR3 size: 16 residues. The CDR3, as DNA: TGTGCCAGCAGCCGAGGGACTAGCCCCACCGTGGATACGCAGTATTTT. It is translated as CASSRGTSPTVDTQYF. Using reference TRBV5-8 and TRBJ2-3 for the parts outside the CDR3, the full variable domain is EAGVTQSPTHLIKTRGQQATLRCSPISGHTSVYWYQQALGLGLQFLLWYDEGEERNRGNFPPRFSGRQFPNYSSELNVNALELEDSALYLCASSRGTSPTVDTQYFGPGTRLTVL.

The rearrangement uses TRBV12-5 and TRBJ1-5; 7 nucleotides match TRBD1. The V gene's germline CDR1 is LGHNT and CDR2 FRNRAP. V lost 6 bases, J lost 9 bases, and 11 bases stayed unmatched. This CDR3 has 14 amino acids. CDR3 in DNA: TGTGCTAGTGGCCGGGGGACAGCCCAAGGGCCCCAGCATTTT. Its translation: CASGRGTAQGPQHF.

CDR3: CASRPGVSEQFF. CDR3 in DNA: TGTGCCAGCAGGCCAGGGGTTAGTGAGCAGTTCTTC. The chain links TRBV2 to TRBJ2-1; D is possibly TRBD1 (6 bases). From germline, CDR1 is SNHLY and CDR2 FYNNEI. The CDR3 runs to 12 residues. The V end lost 6 bases, the J end lost 9 bases, and 12 bases lay between the germline ends.

The V and J genes are TRBV5-4 and TRBJ2-7; no firm D call. V lost 0 bases to trimming and J lost 4 bases, with 14 bases between them. There are 15 residues in the CDR3. CDR1 is SGHNT and CDR2 is YYREEE in the germline V gene (reference sequence). The CDR3 protein is CASSLGGREAYEQYF. CDR3 DNA sequence: TGTGCCAGCAGCTTGGGAGGTAGAGAGGCGTACGAGCAGTACTTC. The full variable domain, with the rest looked up from reference TRBV5-4 and TRBJ2-7, is ETGVTQSPTHLIKTRGQQVTLRCSSQSGHNTVSWYQQALGQGPQFIFQYYREEENGRGNFPPRFSGLQFPNYSSELNVNALELDDSALYLCASSLGGREAYEQYFGPGTRLTVT.

The genes are TRBV30 and TRBJ1-6; D ambiguous. With 8 bases removed from V and 6 bases from J, the gap between germline ends came to 14 bases. From germline, CDR1 is GTSNPN and CDR2 SVGIG (reference sequence). This CDR3 comprises 13 residues. The CDR3: CATPGTRNSPLHF. The DNA for the CDR3 is TGTGCCACACCTGGTACCCGTAATTCACCCCTCCACTTT.

V and J are TRBV10-3 and TRBJ1-1, with no clear D. With 8 bases removed from V and 1 base from J, the gap between germline ends came to 5 bases. The V gene's germline CDR1 is ENHRY and CDR2 SYGVKD. The CDR3 totals 11 residues. The CDR3 coding sequence is TGTGCCATCGTCAGGAACACTGAAGCTTTCTTT. Translation gives CAIVRNTEAFF.

The rearrangement joins TRBV30 to TRBJ2-2, with D maybe TRBD1 (6 bases). The V end was cut by 0 bases, the J end by 3 bases, with 11 bases between. Germline CDR1 and CDR2: GTSNPN and SVGIG (reference sequence). This CDR3 is 15 amino acids long. The CDR3, as DNA: TGTGCCTGGAGTGTACAGGGACGGGACACCGGGGAGCTGTTTTTT. This gives the protein CAWSVQGRDTGELFF.

This clone was observed once. Written as DNA, the CDR3 is TGTGCCACCAGCAGAGATCCCCGTCTTCAAGAGACCCAGTACTTC. This gives the protein CATSRDPRLQETQYF. The chain uses TRBV15 and TRBJ2-5; D is unclear. Germline CDR1 LNHNV, CDR2 YYDKDF (reference sequence). Trimming pared 0 bases from V and 2 bases from J, leaving 10 bases between. The CDR3 is 15 amino acids. Based on the CDR3 plus reference TRBV15 and TRBJ2-5, the full variable domain is DAMVIQNPRYQVTQFGKPVTLSCSQTLNHNVMYWYQQKSSQAPKLLFHYYDKDFNNEADTPDNFQSRRPNTSFCFLDIRSPGLGDTAMYLCATSRDPRLQETQYFGPGTRLLVL.

The J gene is TRBJ1-5, the V gene TRBV2; the D gene is possibly TRBD1 (6 bases). The V and J ends lost 6 bases and 4 bases respectively, with 13 bases between them. From germline, CDR1 is SNHLY and CDR2 FYNNEI. The CDR3 has 14 amino acids. For the CDR3, the DNA is TGTGCCAGCAGCGCCGACAGGTGGAATCAGCCCCAGCATTTT. Protein product: CASSADRWNQPQHF.

The V gene is TRBV11-2, the J gene TRBJ2-3, with D perhaps matching TRBD2 (6 bases). There are 15 residues in the CDR3. V gave up 1 base and J gave up 4 bases, with 12 bases separating them. CDR1 SGHAT and CDR2 FQNNGV come from the germline V gene. The CDR3 DNA reads as TGTGCCAGCAGCTTAGTGGGGGGAACTTCAGATACGCAGTATTTT. As protein: CASSLVGGTSDTQYF.

The V gene is TRBV18, the J gene TRBJ1-2, with D hard to call. Germline V gene lookup returns CDR1 KGHSH and CDR2 LQKENI. Trimming shortened V by 4 bases and J by 4 bases, and 10 bases separated the two germline ends. This CDR3 spans 13 amino acids. The CDR3 sequence is CASSLGRPYGYTF. The CDR3 DNA reads TGTGCCAGCTCACTTGGGCGCCCCTATGGCTACACCTTC.

The gene calls are TRBV11-1 and TRBJ2-2; 7 bases map to TRBD1. J lost 10 bases, V lost 1 base, and 3 bases had no gene match. Germline V gene lookup returns CDR1 SGHAT and CDR2 FQDESV (reference sequence). The CDR3 has 13 amino acids. CDR3 in DNA: TGTGCCAGCAGCTTAGGACAGGGTGCGGAGCTGTTTTTT. Translation: CASSLGQGAELFF.

This chain uses TRBV5-4 with TRBJ2-5; D unclear. The V end lost 0 bases, the J end lost 5 bases, and 5 bases lay between the germline ends. CDR3 length equals 12 residues. Germline V CDR1 and CDR2: SGHNT, YYREEE (reference sequence). The CDR3 bases are TGTGCCAGCAGCTTGGCCCGGGAGACCCAGTACTTC. This encodes CASSLARETQYF. Full variable domain (remainder filled in from reference TRBV5-4 and TRBJ2-5): ETGVTQSPTHLIKTRGQQVTLRCSSQSGHNTVSWYQQALGQGPQFIFQYYREEENGRGNFPPRFSGLQFPNYSSELNVNALELDDSALYLCASSLARETQYFGPGTRLLVL.